This T cell receptor (beta chain) was found in a study of blood T cell repertoires in COVID-19. Study-wide context: Some COVID-19 samples were acute and others convalescent; all came from the United States, Italy and Spain. Sample material is recorded as cDNA or gDNA derived from T cells, B-cell-depleted T cells, or PBMCs.

Data came from immunoSEQ multiplex PCR; TCRdb stores just in-frame clones and leaves some out. The table shows some 150,000 clones, with around 91% occurring only once. The TCR comes from a woman in her forties with acute or convalescent COVID-19. The sample consisted of peripheral blood.

In DNA form, the CDR3 reads TGTGCCAGCAGCTCGACAACTAGCGACCTACGGTCTAGGGAGCAGTACTTC. Encoded protein: CASSSTTSDLRSREQYF. The chain recombines TRBV7-9 with TRBJ2-7; TRBD2 agrees at 7 bases. V lost 4 bases to trimming and J lost 7 bases; unmatched junction nucleotides: 19. Germline-derived CDR1 and CDR2 are SEHNR and FQNEAQ (reference sequence). The CDR3 extends over 17 amino acids. The complete variable domain, with remaining parts taken from reference TRBV7-9 and TRBJ2-7, reads DTGVSQNPRHKITKRGQNVTFRCDPISEHNRLYWYRQTLGQGPEFLTYFQNEAQLEKSRLLSDRFSAERPKGSFSTLEIQRTEQGDSAMYLCASSSTTSDLRSREQYFGPGTRLTVT.